A few counts support the clone carrying this TCR beta chain. Its specificity is unknown. Preparation of TCR beta libraries was done by quantitative 5'-RACE with molecular barcodes. TCRdb re-called the 5' RACE reads with MiXCR, one entry per CDR3 protein. The data hold 670,000 or so distinct CDR3 sequences, with around 20% observed a single time. V dropped 0 bases and J dropped 6 bases, with 18 bases sitting between them. The CDR3 totals 18 residues. Looked up from germline, CDR1 is LGHNA and CDR2 is YNFKEQ. This record belongs to a study of CD8 T cells in ankylosing spondylitis. Study findings and constraints: Prior literature has documented some motif variants in synovial fluid and blood from reactive arthritis. One TCR beta motif, made up of 7 or 8 highly homologous variants, appeared characteristic of ankylosing spondylitis blood. Clones linked to the disease showed a CD8+ phenotype. They occurred at relatively low frequencies in peripheral blood. Matched synovial fluid from ankylosing spondylitis patients was reported to be enriched for disease-linked clones.

The sequence was collected from a male donor with ankylosing spondylitis. Sequenced input: blood, either unsorted or a sorted T cell fraction (not recorded which). This chain connects TRBV4-2 to TRBJ1-6, with D unresolved. The CDR3 reads CASSQDPVVGTANSPLHF. In DNA, the CDR3 is TGTGCCAGCAGCCAAGATCCGGTGGTGGGTACAGCTAATTCACCCCTCCACTTT.